These 23 T cell receptor beta chains came from one sample sequenced in a study of cytomegalovirus exposure and HLA in healthy donors. PCR used 60 Vbeta primers and 13 Jbeta primers. Sequencing was performed with immunoSEQ multiplex PCR; in TCRdb, only in-frame clones are kept and a portion is missing. The sample holds about 91,000 clones. The sequenced sample consisted of PBMCs. These receptors were taken from a woman aged 25 to 45 in good health and CMV-seronegative.

As for this clone: The same CDR3 can be traced to other DNA sequences in this sample. The chain joins TRBV28 to TRBJ1-2, with D possibly being TRBD1 (6 bases). CDR1 and CDR2 from the germline V gene are MDHEN and SYDVKM. CDR3 length: 12 residues. V lost 3 bases and J lost 5, with 7 bases in between. This CDR3 is CASSFRGYGYTF. The DNA for the CDR3 is TGTGCCAGCAGTTTTAGGGGGTATGGCTACACCTTC.

This chain uses TRBV9 with TRBJ2-2, with D possibly matching TRBD2 (5 bases). This CDR3 region has 14 residues. Per the germline V gene, CDR1 is SGDLS and CDR2 is YYNGEE. V was shortened by 0 bases and J by 5 bases, with 8 bases between the two germline ends. The CDR3 region has the DNA TGTGCCAGCAGCGTAGTTTCGGGGACCGGGGAGCTGTTTTTT. Translating it yields CASSVVSGTGELFF.

The V gene is TRBV5-1, the J gene TRBJ1-4; D possibly corresponds to TRBD1 (6 bases). Germline loops: CDR1 SGHRS, CDR2 YFSETQ. The CDR3 loop spans 13 amino acids. V was trimmed by 0 bases and J by 8 bases, leaving 8 bases between them. The CDR3 reads CASSLGGGEKLFF. The CDR3 DNA sequence: TGCGCCAGCAGCTTGGGGGGGGGCGAAAAACTGTTTTTT.

The chain combines TRBV5-1 with TRBJ2-1, with D perhaps TRBD2 (5 bases). The V gene's germline CDR1 is SGHRS and CDR2 YFSETQ. This CDR3 contains 15 residues. Trimming shortened V by 4 bases and J by 2 bases, and 13 bases separated the two germline ends. CDR3 sequence reads: CASSPDGNTYNEQFF. The CDR3 coding sequence is TGCGCCAGCAGCCCGGACGGGAATACCTACAATGAGCAGTTCTTC.

The chain couples TRBV28 to TRBJ1-5; D might be TRBD1 (6 bases). Trimming removed 7 bases at V and 4 bases at J, with 11 bases between. Germline CDR1 reads MDHEN; CDR2 reads SYDVKM. The length of the CDR3 is 13 residues. Written as DNA, the CDR3 is TGTGCCAGCATTTCGGACAGAAATCAGCCCCAGCATTTT. Protein sequence: CASISDRNQPQHF.

The gene calls are TRBV9 and TRBJ2-7; 9 bases agree with TRBD2. V lost 5 bases, J lost 6 bases, and 6 bases stayed unmatched. The CDR3 runs 13 residues. Germline V gene data show CDR1 as SGDLS and CDR2 as YYNGEE. DNA of the CDR3: TGTGCCAGCAGTCGGGGCGGGAGGGCCGAGCAGTACTTC. Its translation is CASSRGGRAEQYF.

V and J are TRBV14 and TRBJ2-5; TRBD1 is a possible D gene (5 bases). V dropped 4 bases and J dropped 1 base, with 7 bases sitting between them. Germline-derived CDR1 and CDR2 are SGHDN and FVKESK. This CDR3 spans 13 amino acids. The chain's CDR3 is CASSRQFQETQYF. The CDR3 coding sequence is TGTGCCAGCAGCCGACAGTTCCAAGAGACCCAGTACTTC.

The V call is TRBV2, the J call TRBJ2-2, with TRBD2 matching 9 bases. CDR3 length equals 16 residues. V shed 8 bases, J shed 4 bases, and the junction held 11 bases outside the gene matches. The germline gives CDR1 SNHLY, CDR2 FYNNEI. The CDR3 protein is CASGPYAGGSTGELFF. CDR3 coding DNA: TGTGCCAGCGGTCCATATGCGGGAGGGAGCACCGGGGAGCTGTTTTTT. The variable domain in full, with the rest retrieved from reference TRBV2 and TRBJ2-2, is EPEVTQTPSHQVTQMGQEVILRCVPISNHLYFYWYRQILGQKVEFLVSFYNNEISEKSEIFDDQFSVERPDGSNFTLKIRSTKLEDSAMYFCASGPYAGGSTGELFFGEGSRLTVL.

The chain joins TRBV10-3 to TRBJ2-5, with D possibly matching TRBD1 (5 bases). This CDR3 is built from 15 residues. CDR1 ENHRY and CDR2 SYGVKD come from the germline V gene. V gave up 2 bases and J gave up 0 bases, with 10 bases separating them. CDR3 sequence reads: CAISETGWYQETQYF. Written as DNA, the CDR3 is TGTGCCATCAGTGAGACAGGATGGTACCAAGAGACCCAGTACTTC.

V usage is TRBV19 and J usage is TRBJ2-7; TRBD2 might be the D (6 bases). This CDR3 has 14 residues. From germline, CDR1 is LNHDA and CDR2 SQIVND (reference sequence). The V end was cut by 5 bases, the J end by 4 bases, with 15 bases between. CDR3 protein: CASSAAGRQYEQYF. In DNA, the CDR3 is TGTGCCAGTAGTGCCGCGGGACGGCAATACGAGCAGTACTTC. Variable domain in full (rest from reference TRBV19 and TRBJ2-7): DGGITQSPKYLFRKEGQNVTLSCEQNLNHDAMYWYRQDPGQGLRLIYYSQIVNDFQKGDIAEGYSVSREKKESFPLTVTSAQKNPTAFYLCASSAAGRQYEQYFGPGTRLTVT.

V and J are TRBV6-4 and TRBJ2-2; 7 bases are shared with TRBD2. The CDR3 contains 14 residues. Losses at the gene ends were 5 bases for V and 5 bases for J; bases not matched to a gene: 5. Per the germline V gene, CDR1 is MRHNA and CDR2 is SNTAGT. The CDR3 loop reads CASSFSGLTGELFF. The CDR3 nucleotides read TGTGCCAGCAGTTTTAGCGGGTTGACCGGGGAGCTGTTTTTT.

J is TRBJ1-1 and V is TRBV5-1; D is possibly TRBD1 (6 bases). CDR1 is SGHRS and CDR2 is YFSETQ in the germline V gene. CDR3 size: 15 residues. Trimming left V 4 bases short and J 1 base short, with 14 bases between. CDR3 sequence (DNA): TGCGCCAGCAGCCCCGCTACAGGGTGGAACACTGAAGCTTTCTTT. Protein: CASSPATGWNTEAFF.

The chain carries TRBV19 and TRBJ2-5; 10 positions agree with TRBD1. The DNA end favors TRBJ2-7, so the J call may be wrong. Germline CDR1 LNHDA, CDR2 SQIVND (reference sequence). There are 15 residues in the CDR3. The DNA of the CDR3 is TGTGCCAGTAGTCCCCGGGACAGGGGAGACTACGAGCAGTACTTC. Protein product: CASSPRDRGDYEQYF.

This chain links TRBV4-2 with TRBJ1-2; TRBD1 is a possible D gene (5 bases). The CDR3 covers 13 residues. Per the germline V gene, CDR1 is LGHNA and CDR2 is YNFKEQ. Trimming took 4 bases from V and 4 from J, leaving 10 bases between them. For the CDR3, the DNA is TGTGCCAGCAGCCCCCGACAGACCTATGGCTACACCTTC. Encoded protein: CASSPRQTYGYTF.

Comments on this clone: Different DNA sequences within this sample yield the same CDR3. This chain uses TRBV27 with TRBJ1-2; D not resolved. With 6 bases removed from V and 3 bases from J, the gap between germline ends came to 8 bases. Germline CDR1 is MNHEY and CDR2 is SMNVEV (reference sequence). CDR3 length: 12 residues. CDR3 bases: TGTGCCAGCAGAAGAGAGGACTATGGCTACACCTTC. It specifies CASRREDYGYTF.

The chain carries TRBV7-9 and TRBJ1-5; possibly TRBD1 for D (6 bases). V gave up 7 bases and J gave up 0 bases, with 13 bases separating them. This CDR3 has 15 residues. The germline V gene has CDR1 SEHNR and CDR2 FQNEAQ (reference sequence). The CDR3 sequence is CASTSDRLSNQPQHF. CDR3 nucleotides: TGTGCCAGCACCTCCGACAGGCTTAGCAATCAGCCCCAGCATTTT.

The J gene is TRBJ1-1, the V gene TRBV4-1; D remains unclear. Trimming removed 1 base at V and 1 base at J, with 16 bases between. From germline, CDR1 is MGHRA and CDR2 YSYEKL. CDR3 length: 17 residues. CDR3 amino acids: CASSQVGMSRSNTEAFF. DNA for the CDR3: TGCGCCAGCAGCCAAGTAGGCATGAGCAGGTCGAACACTGAAGCTTTCTTT.

The CDR3 DNA reads TGTGCCAGCAGTTCCCGGACAGGTGGTGGCTACACCTTC. It codes for CASSSRTGGGYTF. This chain links TRBV27 with TRBJ1-2, with 7 bases matching TRBD1. This CDR3 region has 13 residues. The germline gives CDR1 MNHEY, CDR2 SMNVEV (reference sequence). V was pared by 4 bases and J by 7 bases, with 6 bases of the junction left unmatched.

The CDR3 loop is CASRTNPGSYEQYF. The DNA for the CDR3 is TGTGCCAGCAGAACAAATCCCGGGAGCTACGAGCAGTACTTC. V is TRBV28 and J is TRBJ2-7; D perhaps matches TRBD2 (6 bases). Deletions cut 6 bases from V and 3 bases from J, with 15 bases between. The CDR3 consists of 14 residues. Per germline, CDR1 MDHEN and CDR2 SYDVKM.

This chain connects TRBV19 to TRBJ1-1, with D maybe TRBD1 (5 bases). The length of the CDR3 is 14 residues. CDR1 is LNHDA, CDR2 SQIVND, per germline (reference sequence). The V gene lost 8 bases and the J gene lost 0 bases, with 13 bases spanning the gap. The CDR3 coding sequence is TGTGCCAGTGAAAACCCGGGGGTGAACACTGAAGCTTTCTTT. Its protein product is CASENPGVNTEAFF.

The chain has TRBV5-1 and TRBJ2-5, with D tentatively TRBD2 (6 bases). This CDR3 has 16 residues. Deletions cut 5 bases from V and 1 base from J, with 18 bases between. CDR1 is SGHRS, CDR2 YFSETQ, per germline. The CDR3 DNA follows: TGCGCCAGCAGGGAGGGGACCGCTTCCTTCCAAGAGACCCAGTACTTC. Its protein is CASREGTASFQETQYF. Combining the CDR3 with reference TRBV5-1 and TRBJ2-5 gives the whole variable domain KAGVTQTPRYLIKTRGQQVTLSCSPISGHRSVSWYQQTPGQGLQFLFEYFSETQRNKGNFPGRFSGRQFSNSRSEMNVSTLELGDSALYLCASREGTASFQETQYFGPGTRLLVL.

The V gene is TRBV10-3, the J gene TRBJ1-2; D remains unclear. Germline V CDR1 and CDR2: ENHRY, SYGVKD. V shed 0 bases and J shed 8 bases, with 16 bases lying between them. This CDR3 region has 15 residues. CDR3 DNA sequence: TGTGCCATCAGTGAGTCTCCCGAGTTAGTATTGGGCTACACCTTC. Translated: CAISESPELVLGYTF.

CDR3 DNA sequence: TGCGCCAGCAGCTTGTGGGCGGGAGGAGCCTACGAGCAGTACTTC. It translates to CASSLWAGGAYEQYF. V usage is TRBV5-1 and J usage is TRBJ2-7; the match to TRBD2 covers 8 bases. The CDR3 consists of 15 residues. CDR1 is SGHRS and CDR2 is YFSETQ in the germline V gene. The ends lost 1 base at V and 2 bases at J; junction bases unmatched: 5.